This is a list of T cell receptor beta chains from one sample in a study of T-cell reconstitution after alpha-beta-depleted transplantation in children. TCRdb ran MiXCR on the PCR reads and lists one entry per CDR3 protein. The table has 300,000 to 400,000 distinct CDR3 sequences, approximately 12% seen once; the top ten hold 3.5% to 4.5%. The starting material was PBMCs, obtained from the stem cell graft. These receptors all come from a human donor who donated a stem cell graft to a child with Fanconi anemia. Both conserved end residues are part of each CDR3. The order of the fields is J gene, clone size, V gene, D gene, CDR3 DNA, CDR3 protein. The D gene is left open where the match is weak. The size field is filled for only some rows; it gives once, few, many or a size class.

TRBJ2-1 few TRBV28 TRBD2 TGTGCCAGCAGCCCCACGGGACTACACAATGAGCAGTTCTTC CASSPTGLHNEQFF
TRBJ1-3 many TRBV3-1 NA TGTGCCAGCAGCCAAGAAGGGGCTGGAAACACCATATATTTT CASSQEGAGNTIYF
TRBJ1-1 few TRBV6-1 NA TGTGCCAGCAGTGATCCGAGAAGGTCAGAAGCTTTCTTT CASSDPRRSEAFF
TRBJ2-1 NA TRBV6-1 NA TGTGCCAGCACCCAAATTGGACAGACCGCCGATGAGCAGTTCTTC CASTQIGQTADEQFF
TRBJ2-4 NA TRBV2 TRBD1 TGTGCCAGCAGGGACAGGGGCAAAAACATTCAGTACTTC CASRDRGKNIQYF
TRBJ1-5 many TRBV5-1 NA TGCGCCAGCAGCTTGGAGGGGGGGCGCAATCAGCCCCAGCATTTT CASSLEGGRNQPQHF
TRBJ2-5 few TRBV19 NA TGTGCCAGTGGGGTTCTAAAGATGGGCAGTCAAGAGACCCAGTACTTC CASGVLKMGSQETQYF
TRBJ2-3 NA TRBV7-4 TRBD2 TGTGCCTGCAGCCCACTAGCGGGGGGGCCGGATACGCAGTATTTT CACSPLAGGPDTQYF
TRBJ1-1 NA TRBV29-1 NA TGCAGCGTTGAAGAAGGGAGAGCTACTGAAGCTTTCTTT CSVEEGRATEAFF
TRBJ1-1 few TRBV5-6 NA TGTGCCAGCAATCAGGCAGCGAACACTGAAGCTTTCTTT CASNQAANTEAFF
TRBJ2-1 NA TRBV5-1 NA TGCGCCAGCAGCTGGGTGGGAGTATACAATGAGCAGTTCTTC CASSWVGVYNEQFF
TRBJ2-1 few TRBV5-1 NA TGCGCCAGCAGCTTGTCGACTACGTATGAGCAGTTCTTC CASSLSTTYEQFF
TRBJ2-3 few TRBV4-2 NA TGTGCCAGCAGCCAAACCTCAGATACGCAGTATTTT CASSQTSDTQYF
TRBJ2-7 many TRBV15 NA TGTGCCACCAGCAGATTCCCCGGGACTTCCGACGAGCAGTACTTC CATSRFPGTSDEQYF
TRBJ1-2 NA TRBV28 NA TGTGCCAGCAGTTCTACAGGGCGGGTGGGGTATGGCTACACCTTC CASSSTGRVGYGYTF
TRBJ2-5 few TRBV24-1 NA TGTGCCACCTCTGCGCAGGGGCAAGAGACCCAGTACTTC CATSAQGQETQYF
TRBJ2-5 NA TRBV30 NA TGTGCCTGGAGTGTACAGGGAGGGTCCCAGTACTTC CAWSVQGGSQYF
TRBJ2-1 NA TRBV12-5 NA TGTGCTAGTGGTTTTACGGAAAGGTGGGAGCAGTTCTTC CASGFTERWEQFF
TRBJ2-2 few TRBV7-9 NA TGTGCCAGCAGCTTACTGACGGGGTTGGTAAACACCGGGGAGCTGTTTTTT CASSLLTGLVNTGELFF
TRBJ1-5 NA TRBV12-3/TRBV12-4 TRBD1 TGTGCCAGCAGGGGGACAGGGTGGTACGCGCCCCAGCATTTT CASRGTGWYAPQHF
TRBJ2-2 NA TRBV10-3 NA TGTGCCATCAGTGAGTCCGGGACTCTGAACACCGGGGAGCTGTTTTTT CAISESGTLNTGELFF
TRBJ1-1 few TRBV5-1 TRBD1 TGCGCCAGCAGCGAGGCGACAGGGGGCACTGAAGCTTTCTTT CASSEATGGTEAFF
TRBJ2-5 many TRBV20-1 TRBD1 TGCAGTGCCCGTACAGGGGGAGAGACCCAGTACTTC CSARTGGETQYF
TRBJ1-2 NA TRBV6-7 TRBD1 TGTGCCAGCAGTTACTTACTCGGACAGGGAGGGTATGGCTACACCTTC CASSYLLGQGGYGYTF
TRBJ2-1 many TRBV5-1 TRBD1 TGCGCCAGCAGCTTGCGGACAGGGGCGAATAATGAGCAGTTCTTC CASSLRTGANNEQFF
TRBJ2-7 many TRBV29-1 NA TGCAGCGTTGGGATGGGCCAGGGTTTTAGCGAGCAGTACTTC CSVGMGQGFSEQYF
TRBJ1-2 many TRBV5-1 NA TGCGCCAGCAGCCCCTGGGACGGGAACTATGGCTACACCTTC CASSPWDGNYGYTF
TRBJ1-2 few TRBV18 NA TGTGCCAGCTCACCACCAATTAGGGAGGGCTACACCTTC CASSPPIREGYTF